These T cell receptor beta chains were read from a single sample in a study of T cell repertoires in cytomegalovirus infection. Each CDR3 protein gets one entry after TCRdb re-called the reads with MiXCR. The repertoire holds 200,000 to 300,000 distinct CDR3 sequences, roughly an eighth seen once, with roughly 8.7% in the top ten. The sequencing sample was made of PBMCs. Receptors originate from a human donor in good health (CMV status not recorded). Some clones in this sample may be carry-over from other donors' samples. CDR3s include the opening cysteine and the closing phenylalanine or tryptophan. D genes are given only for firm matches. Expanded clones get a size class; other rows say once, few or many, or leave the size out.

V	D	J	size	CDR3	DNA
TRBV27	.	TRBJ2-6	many	CASSLSYRVSGANVLTF	TGTGCCAGCAGTTTATCGTACAGGGTTTCTGGGGCCAACGTCCTGACTTTC
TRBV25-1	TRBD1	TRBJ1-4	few	CASSDDRGEEKLFF	TGTGCCAGCAGTGACGACAGGGGGGAAGAAAAACTGTTTTTT
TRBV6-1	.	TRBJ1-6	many	CASSSEQGDNSPLHF	TGTGCCAGCAGTTCGGAACAGGGAGATAATTCACCCCTCCACTTT
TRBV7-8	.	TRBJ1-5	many	CASSPGEMEQPQHF	TGTGCCAGCAGCCCGGGGGAGATGGAACAGCCCCAGCATTTT
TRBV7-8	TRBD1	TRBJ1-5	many	CASSLAIRQGPDQPQHF	TGTGCCAGCAGCTTAGCTATACGACAGGGTCCTGATCAGCCCCAGCATTTT
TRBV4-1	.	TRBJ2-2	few	CASSQDRQGAQNTGELFF	TGCGCCAGCAGCCAAGATCGGCAGGGAGCCCAGAACACCGGGGAGCTGTTTTTT
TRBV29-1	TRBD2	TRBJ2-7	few	CSMVVLAGPYEQYF	TGCAGCATGGTGGTGCTAGCGGGGCCCTACGAGCAGTACTTC
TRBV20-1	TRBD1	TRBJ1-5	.	CSASRTGRSSDQPQHF	TGCAGTGCTTCCCGGACAGGGAGGTCATCCGATCAGCCCCAGCATTTT
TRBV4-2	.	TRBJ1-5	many	CASSPRGEQPQHF	TGTGCCAGCAGCCCAAGAGGAGAACAGCCCCAGCATTTT
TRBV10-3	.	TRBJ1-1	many	CAISESTGRTEAFF	TGTGCCATCAGTGAGTCCACAGGGAGGACTGAAGCTTTCTTT
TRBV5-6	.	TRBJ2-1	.	CASSYTSFEQFF	TGTGCCAGCAGCTATACATCGTTTGAGCAGTTCTTC
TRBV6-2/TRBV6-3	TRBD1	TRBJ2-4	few	CASTQGRGQGRNIQYF	TGTGCCAGCACACAAGGCAGGGGACAGGGCCGGAACATTCAGTACTTC
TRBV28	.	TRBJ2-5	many	CANHGLGHIIETQYF	TGTGCCAACCACGGCCTGGGGCATATAATTGAGACCCAGTACTTC
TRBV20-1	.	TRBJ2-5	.	CSARGVVARQETQYF	TGCAGTGCTAGAGGAGTAGTGGCACGTCAAGAGACCCAGTACTTC
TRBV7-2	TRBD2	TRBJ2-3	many	CASSSGLAGDTQYF	TGTGCCAGCAGCTCGGGACTAGCGGGGGATACGCAGTATTTT
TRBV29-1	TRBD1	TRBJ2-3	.	CSVEVQGPAAQYF	TGCAGCGTTGAAGTACAGGGGCCTGCGGCGCAGTATTTT
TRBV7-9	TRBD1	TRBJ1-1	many	CASSLRGQGGTEAFF	TGTGCCAGCAGCTTACGCGGACAGGGTGGGACTGAAGCTTTCTTT
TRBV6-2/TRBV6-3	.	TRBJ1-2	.	CASSPSGRTNYGYTF	TGTGCCAGCAGTCCATCGGGGCGGACAAACTATGGCTACACCTTC
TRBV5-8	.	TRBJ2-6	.	CASSLGTLLWANVLTF	TGTGCCAGCAGCTTGGGGACCCTGCTCTGGGCCAACGTCCTGACTTTC
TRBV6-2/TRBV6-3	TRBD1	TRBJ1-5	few	CASNSGGSNQPQHF	TGTGCCAGCAATTCAGGGGGGAGCAATCAGCCCCAGCATTTT
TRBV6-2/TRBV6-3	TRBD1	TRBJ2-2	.	CASSKTGGHGELFF	TGTGCCAGCAGTAAGACAGGGGGCCACGGGGAGCTGTTTTTT
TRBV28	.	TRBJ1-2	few	CASSSPKPPGYTF	TGTGCCAGCAGCAGCCCCAAGCCCCCTGGCTACACCTTC
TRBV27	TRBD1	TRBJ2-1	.	CASRPLGTGNNEQFF	TGTGCCAGCAGACCCCTGGGGACAGGGAATAATGAGCAGTTCTTC
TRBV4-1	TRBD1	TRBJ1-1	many	CASSQDRGTGTPEAFF	TGCGCCAGCAGCCAAGATCGAGGGACAGGAACCCCTGAAGCTTTCTTT
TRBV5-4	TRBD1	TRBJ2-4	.	CASKRTGVAKNIQYF	TGTGCCAGCAAGAGGACAGGGGTGGCCAAAAACATTCAGTACTTC
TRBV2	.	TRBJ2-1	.	CASKEFYEQFF	TGTGCCAGCAAAGAGTTCTATGAGCAGTTCTTC
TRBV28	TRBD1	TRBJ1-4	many	CASSLLTGGREKLFF	TGTGCCAGCAGTTTATTGACAGGGGGGCGTGAAAAACTGTTTTTT
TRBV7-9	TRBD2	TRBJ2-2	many	CASRSGLAGGTGELFF	TGTGCCAGCAGATCGGGGCTAGCGGGGGGCACCGGGGAGCTGTTTTTT
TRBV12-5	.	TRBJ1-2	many	CASGQTRGGDGYTF	TGTGCTAGTGGCCAGACCAGGGGAGGCGACGGCTACACCTTC
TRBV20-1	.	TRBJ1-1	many	CSAASRALNTEAFF	TGCAGTGCTGCTTCGAGGGCCTTGAACACTGAAGCTTTCTTT
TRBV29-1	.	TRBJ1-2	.	CSVETLGQIYGYTF	TGCAGCGTTGAGACCCTAGGACAGATCTATGGCTACACCTTC